These T cell receptor beta chains were read from a single sample in a study of PD-1 blockade in classical Hodgkin lymphoma. Profiled with immunoSEQ multiplex PCR; TCRdb holds only in-frame clones, not every one. The sample records about 16,000 clones, approximately 90% being singletons. The sequenced material came from peripheral blood mononuclear cells (PBMCs). These receptors came from a human donor with classical Hodgkin lymphoma. The CDR3 runs from the conserved cysteine through the conserved F or W. Each record gives: V gene, CDR3 length, clone size, J gene, D gene, CDR3 DNA, CDR3 protein. The D gene is left open where the match is weak. Clone size, where shown, is once, few, many, or a class for clones that have expanded.

>TRBV6-5|13|-|TRBJ1-2|TRBD1
TGTGCCAGCAGAAAGACAGGGGGCTATGGCTACACCTTC
CASRKTGGYGYTF
>TRBV5-6|15|-|TRBJ2-5|TRBD2
TGTGCCAGCAGCATCCTAGCGGGAGGCCAAGAGACCCAGTACTTC
CASSILAGGQETQYF
>TRBV11-3|16|-|TRBJ2-1|-
TGTGCCAGCAGCCACCGGGACGGCCCCTCCTACAATGAGCAGTTCTTC
CASSHRDGPSYNEQFF
>TRBV6-1|14|-|TRBJ2-3|TRBD1
TGTGCCAGCAGACTGACAGGGGGGACAGATACGCAGTATTTT
CASRLTGGTDTQYF
>TRBV29-1|11|once|TRBJ2-5|-
TGCAGCGTTGAAGAAGGTCCAGCCTTGGACTTC
CSVEEGPALDF
>TRBV7-9|16|-|TRBJ2-7|TRBD1
TGTGCCAGCAGCTCCGCGGGGCGGACAGGGATATACGAGCAGTACTTC
CASSSAGRTGIYEQYF
>TRBV6-5|14|-|TRBJ1-1|-
TGTGCCAGCACAGGGGATGGCATGAACACTGAAGCTTTCTTT
CASTGDGMNTEAFF
>TRBV18|16|-|TRBJ1-3|-
TGTGCCAGCTCCCAGGACAGCTTTATCTCTGGAAACACCATATATTTT
CASSQDSFISGNTIYF
>TRBV10-1|13|-|TRBJ1-6|-
TGCGCCAGCAGGAGACAGCTTAATTCACCCCTCCACTTT
CASRRQLNSPLHF
>TRBV6-1|14|-|TRBJ2-4|-
TGTGCCAGCAGTGAAAAGGGCAGTGGAAACATTCAGTACTTC
CASSEKGSGNIQYF
>TRBV10-2|14|-|TRBJ1-5|-
TGCGCCAGCAGTGAAGCAGGCAGGGGTCAGCCCCAGCATTTT
CASSEAGRGQPQHF
>TRBV4-1|18|-|TRBJ1-3|-
TGCGCCAGCAGCCAAGATCGAGGGGGGAGTGCTCGGGGAAACACCATATATTTT
CASSQDRGGSARGNTIYF
>TRBV19|14|-|TRBJ2-5|TRBD1
TGTGCCAGTAGTATGGCAGGGGGTAGGCAGACCCAGTACTTC
CASSMAGGRQTQYF
>TRBV5-1|17|-|TRBJ2-3|TRBD2
TGCGCCAGCAGCTTGGTTGGGACTAGCGGGGGGACAGATACGCAGTATTTT
CASSLVGTSGGTDTQYF
>TRBV6-5|15|-|TRBJ2-1|TRBD2
TGTGCCAGCAGAAGGACTAGCGGGAGCTACAATGAGCAGTTCTTC
CASRRTSGSYNEQFF
>TRBV4-1|15|-|TRBJ2-7|-
TGCGCCAGCAGCCAAGGTGCGCTAGCGCCCCGCGAGCAGTACTTC
CASSQGALAPREQYF
>TRBV19|16|-|TRBJ2-1|TRBD2
TGTGCCAGTAGTGCTACTAGCGGGAGGACCTACAATGAGCAGTTCTTC
CASSATSGRTYNEQFF
>TRBV2|15|-|TRBJ2-2|-
TGTGCCAGCTCCCCGGATGGGGCGAACACCGGGGAGCTGTTTTTT
CASSPDGANTGELFF
>TRBV6-5|13|-|TRBJ1-5|-
TGTGCCAGCAGTTACGGGGGGCTCATGCCCCAGCATTTT
CASSYGGLMPQHF
>TRBV4-2|16|-|TRBJ2-7|-
TGTGCCAGCAGCCAAGATAGCTCAGGGGGGTCCTACGAGCAGTACTTC
CASSQDSSGGSYEQYF